This TCR beta chain was sequenced during a study of shared clonotypes between healthy human individuals. General observations from the study: Represented diversity (both genetic and exposure-history) was limited by the small number of donors. Sampling involved blood alone; tissue repertoires likely differ.

With respect to this clone: The antigen is undetermined.

Sorted-subset replicate PCRs used about 0.2 ug DNA, about 30,000 T cell genomes. Libraries were prepared by immunoSEQ multiplex PCR; TCRdb keeps only in-frame clonotypes and omits some of them. The table shows some 1,100,000 clones, with about 84% occurring only once. The TCR was taken from a man aged 18-30 years in good health. Some clones in this sample may be carry-over from other donors' samples. Sequencing was carried out using memory CD4+ T cells from PBMCs. Subset defined: CD45RA-negative fraction.

The DNA for the CDR3 is TGTGCCAGCAGTACAACTAACAGGAGCGGCTACACCTTC. Translating it yields CASSTTNRSGYTF. The chain carries TRBV28 and TRBJ1-2, with D tentatively TRBD1 (5 bases). V dropped 5 bases and J dropped 8 bases, with 15 bases sitting between them. Per the germline V gene, CDR1 is MDHEN and CDR2 is SYDVKM. This CDR3 has 13 residues.